The clone carrying this T cell receptor beta chain was observed at least ten times. The antigen remains unidentified. The V gene's germline CDR1 is SGHTA and CDR2 FQGTGA. The CDR3 has 13 residues. V was cut by 2 bases and J by 1 base, with 5 bases left in between. The sample is drawn from a study of blood T cells in healthy people across ages. Study findings and constraints: There were more naive CD4+ cells and higher diversity in long-lived donors than in aged donors.

With a J-beta primer mix and a sample-barcoded 5' primer, a second PCR ran about 7 to 11 cycles. TCRdb redid the calling of the 5' RACE reads with MiXCR, one entry per CDR3 protein. Of 1.5 million to 2 million distinct CDR3 sequences in the sample, 28% were seen once. The rearrangement links TRBV7-3 to TRBJ1-1; no definite D call. The clonotype was recovered from a woman in her 30s in good health. Sequenced material: blood. In DNA, the CDR3 is TGTGCCAGCAGCTTAGGGAAGAACACTGAAGCTTTCTTT. Its translation is CASSLGKNTEAFF.